These 18 T cell receptor beta chains came from one sample sequenced in a study of T cells in women clearing cervical HPV infection. This table comes from immunoSEQ multiplex PCR, and its TCRdb copy is limited to in-frame clones, with some not included. Here the sample table reports around 35,000 clones. The sample taken for sequencing was blood buffy coat. The source of these receptors is a woman between 18 and 70 years old with a cervical HPV16 infection that either progressed to CIN3+ or cleared (not recorded which).

Points on this clone: The CDR3 goes on 3 residues after the read ends, and that part is filled in from the germline J gene. The chain has TRBV18 and TRBJ1-2; D is possibly TRBD1 (6 bases). The CDR3 is made up of 14 amino acids. Per the germline V gene, CDR1 is KGHSH and CDR2 is LQKENI. CDR3 protein: CASSPGKGDGDYTF. The part of the CDR3 DNA that was read is TGTGCCAGCTCACCGGGGAAGGGGGATGGCGAC.

A word on this clone: Read sequence stops 3 residues before the CDR3 end, and the germline J gene provides the missing end. V is TRBV5-4 and J is TRBJ2-5, with 9 bases aligning to TRBD2. CDR3 size: 14 residues. Trimming cost V 3 bases and J 4 bases; bases outside gene matches: 4. The germline V gene encodes CDR1 SGHNT and CDR2 YYREEE (reference sequence). Incomplete CDR3 DNA: TGTGCCAGCAGCTCAGCGGGGGGAGGAGAGACC. It specifies CASSSAGGGET. The entire CDR3 sequence reads CASSSAGGGETQYF.

A remark on this clone: The read stops 3 residues short of the end of the CDR3; the missing end is completed from the germline J gene. The chain is built from TRBV6-2 or TRBV6-3 and TRBJ2-5; 7 nucleotides match TRBD1. Trimming took 4 bases from V and 1 from J; bases not matched to a gene: 3. The CDR3 is 14 residues long. Germline-derived CDR1 and CDR2 are MNHEY and SVGEGT. Incomplete CDR3 DNA: TGTGCCAGCAGTTTAGGGGGCACCCAAGAGACC. Its translation is CASSLGGTQET. The CDR3 as a whole reads CASSLGGTQETQYF.

Worth noting for this clone: The CDR3 end lies 3 residues beyond the end of the read and is filled in from the germline J gene. This rearrangement joins TRBV30 to TRBJ1-4, with D tentatively TRBD1 (6 bases). V lost 1 base and J lost 4, with 16 bases in between. The CDR3 consists of 16 residues. CDR1 and CDR2 (germline): GTSNPN, SVGIG (reference sequence). The DNA read from the CDR3 is TGTGCCTGGAGTGCGTCCGGGACAACGGGTAATGAAAAA. Encoded protein: CAWSASGTTGNEK. The entire CDR3 is CAWSASGTTGNEKLFF.

A remark on this clone: The read ends 3 residues early relative to the CDR3; the germline J gene fills the gap. This sequence joins TRBV19 and TRBJ1-5; D not certain. V lost 3 bases and J lost 6, with 9 bases in between. The CDR3 contains 13 residues. Germline CDR1 and CDR2: LNHDA and SQIVND (reference sequence). This chain's CDR3 is CASSILRGQPQHF. The sequenced part of the CDR3 DNA is TGTGCCAGTAGTATTCTGCGTGGTCAGCCC.

CDR3 DNA, as far as it was read: TGTGCCAGCAGCTTGGGGGGTCTGGTCTACGAG. It specifies CASSLGGLVYE. The whole CDR3 protein reads CASSLGGLVYEQYF. The chain uses TRBV7-9 and TRBJ2-7; TRBD2 might be the D (6 bases). The CDR3 end falls 3 residues outside the read, so it is completed with the germline J gene. Germline CDR1 and CDR2: SEHNR and FQNEAQ (reference sequence). Trimming took 3 bases from V and 3 from J, leaving 12 bases between them. This CDR3 comprises 14 residues. Full variable domain (rest looked up from reference TRBV7-9 and TRBJ2-7): DTGVSQNPRHKITKRGQNVTFRCDPISEHNRLYWYRQTLGQGPEFLTYFQNEAQLEKSRLLSDRFSAERPKGSFSTLEIQRTEQGDSAMYLCASSLGGLVYEQYFGPGTRLTVT.

About this clone: Read sequence stops 3 residues before the CDR3 end, and the germline J gene provides the missing end. The rearrangement links TRBV18 to TRBJ1-1; D uncertain. This CDR3 has 15 residues. The V gene's germline CDR1 is KGHSH and CDR2 LQKENI. The ends were cut back, 3 bases at V and 0 bases at J, with 11 bases in the middle. The CDR3 spells CASSPSSAVNTEAFF. The sequenced part of the CDR3 DNA is TGTGCCAGCTCACCGTCCAGTGCGGTGAACACTGAA.

As concerns this clone: The read terminates 3 residues before the CDR3 end, so the remaining end is supplied by the germline J gene. This chain uses TRBV5-1 with TRBJ1-6, with TRBD1 identical over 8 bases. With V trimmed by 0 bases and J by 6 bases, 8 bases remained unmatched. This CDR3 is built from 17 residues. Per the germline V gene, CDR1 is SGHRS and CDR2 is YFSETQ. This chain's CDR3 is CASSLGSGGGSNSPLHF. Incomplete CDR3 DNA: TGCGCCAGCAGCTTGGGATCAGGGGGCGGGAGTAATTCACCC.

On this clone itself: Read coverage stops 3 residues before the CDR3 terminus; the germline J gene supplies the remainder. This chain uses TRBV4-1 with TRBJ1-2; 7 positions match TRBD1. This CDR3 has 14 amino acids. Germline CDR1 is MGHRA and CDR2 is YSYEKL. V lost 2 bases to trimming and J lost 2 bases; unmatched junction nucleotides: 2. The CDR3 sequence: CASSQSGQNYGYTF. The CDR3 bases that were read are TGCGCCAGCAGCCAATCGGGACAGAACTATGGC.

A note on this clone: The CDR3 end lies 3 residues beyond the end of the read and is filled in from the germline J gene. The V and J genes are TRBV30 and TRBJ1-4; a possible D gene is TRBD1 (6 bases). Per germline, CDR1 GTSNPN and CDR2 SVGIG (reference sequence). CDR3 size: 13 residues. The CDR3 here is CAWCPTGYSPLFF. The CDR3 DNA, read in part, is TGTGCCTGGTGTCCGACAGGATATTCACCA.

To note about this clone: The observed sequence ends 3 residues before the CDR3 terminus, with the missing tail filled in from the germline J gene. J is TRBJ2-2 and V is TRBV7-2; D call uncertain. In germline, CDR1 is SGHTA, CDR2 FQGNSA. The ends were cut back, 2 bases at V and 3 bases at J, with 7 bases in the middle. There are 14 residues in the CDR3. The part of the CDR3 DNA that was read is TGTGCCAGCAGCTTACAGGTTTACACCGGGGAG. Translation gives CASSLQVYTGE. Given in full, the CDR3 is CASSLQVYTGELFF.

Comment on this clone: The read stops 3 residues short of the end of the CDR3; the missing end is completed from the germline J gene. The chain joins TRBV7-3 to TRBJ1-1; 9 bases agree with TRBD1. Germline V gene lookup returns CDR1 SGHTA and CDR2 FQGTGA. The CDR3 spans 13 residues. J was trimmed by 5 bases and V by 5 bases; bases with no gene match: 3. The CDR3 DNA, read in part, is TGTGCCAGCAGCCGCGACAGGGGGACTGAA. This codes for CASSRDRGTE. The whole CDR3 region reads CASSRDRGTEAFF. The full variable domain, rest sourced from reference TRBV7-3 and TRBJ1-1, is GAGVSQTPSNKVTEKGKYVELRCDPISGHTALYWYRQSLGQGPEFLIYFQGTGAADDSGLPNDRFFAVRPEGSVSTLKIQRTERGDSAVYLCASSRDRGTEAFFGQGTRLTVV.

For this clone: The read finishes 3 residues shy of the CDR3 end, and the germline J gene is used to complete it. The chain has TRBV5-1 and TRBJ1-3; possibly TRBD1 for D (5 bases). Trimming removed 5 bases from V and 0 bases from J, with 9 bases in between. The CDR3 runs to 14 residues. CDR1 is SGHRS, CDR2 YFSETQ, per germline. CDR3 sequence reads: CASRQQVSGNTIYF. Partial CDR3 DNA: TGCGCCAGCAGGCAACAGGTCTCTGGAAACACC.

To note about this clone: The read is 3 residues too short to cover the CDR3 end, so that end is filled in from the germline J gene. This rearrangement joins TRBV5-6 to TRBJ2-5; TRBD1 agrees at 7 bases. This CDR3 is built from 15 residues. The V gene end was trimmed by 6 bases and the J gene end by 1 base; junction bases not matched to a gene: 9. The germline V gene encodes CDR1 SGHDT and CDR2 YYEEEE. CDR3 loop: CASNTGVIGQETQYF. Incomplete CDR3 DNA: TGTGCCAGCAACACAGGGGTAATTGGCCAAGAGACC.

Worth noting for this clone: The CDR3 extends 3 residues past the end of the read, so its final part is completed from the germline J gene. The rearrangement uses TRBV10-2 and TRBJ2-3; 10 positions agree with TRBD2. Germline V CDR1 and CDR2: WSHSY, SAAADI. V was pared by 4 bases and J by 1 base, with 5 bases of the junction left unmatched. The CDR3 totals 16 residues. CDR3 DNA (partial): TGCGCCAGCAGTGCCCAGCGGGGGGGTCGCACAGATACG. It codes for CASSAQRGGRTDT. The complete CDR3 reads CASSAQRGGRTDTQYF.

Details on this clone: The observed sequence ends 3 residues before the CDR3 terminus, with the missing tail filled in from the germline J gene. This rearrangement joins TRBV6-1 to TRBJ1-5; no reliable D call. Trimming took off 2 bases at V and 7 bases at J, with 9 bases between the two ends. The CDR3 runs 13 residues. Germline V gene data show CDR1 as MNHNS and CDR2 as SASEGT. The sequenced CDR3 bases are TGTGCCAGCAGTGAAAACTCTAGACAGCCC. This translates into CASSENSRQP. Given in full, the CDR3 is CASSENSRQPQHF.

As concerns this clone: The CDR3 end is not reached by the read, which stops 3 residues before it; the germline J gene fills it in. The gene calls are TRBV19 and TRBJ1-4, with D perhaps TRBD1 (6 bases). CDR3 length: 11 residues. CDR1 is LNHDA, CDR2 SQIVND, per germline (reference sequence). CDR3 sequence reads: CASRRGGALFF. The CDR3 bases that were read are TGTGCCAGTAGGAGAGGGGGGGCA. Full variable domain (missing parts from reference TRBV19 and TRBJ1-4): DGGITQSPKYLFRKEGQNVTLSCEQNLNHDAMYWYRQDPGQGLRLIYYSQIVNDFQKGDIAEGYSVSREKKESFPLTVTSAQKNPTAFYLCASRRGGALFFGSGTQLSVL.

Regarding this clone: The CDR3 extends 3 residues past the end of the read, so its final part is completed from the germline J gene. The chain is built from TRBV7-6 and TRBJ1-2, with 9 bases matching TRBD1. CDR1 is SGHVS and CDR2 is FNYEAQ in the germline V gene. This CDR3 has 15 amino acids. The sequenced part of the CDR3 DNA is TGTGCCAGCAGCCCCGCCCGGGACAGGGCCTACGAC. Translation gives CASSPARDRAYD. The whole CDR3 sequence reads CASSPARDRAYDYTF.